The rows below give T cell receptor beta chains drawn from one sample of a study of tumor and adjacent non-tumor tissue in lung cancer. Via MiXCR, TCRdb re-called the multiplex PCR reads, giving one row per CDR3 protein. The table lists 68,000 or so distinct CDR3 sequences, about 61% of them singletons, with just over 20% in the top ten. Sequenced material: lung tumor tissue. The source is a man aged 50 or older with non-small cell lung cancer. CDR3s include the opening cysteine and the closing phenylalanine or tryptophan. Each record gives: CDR3 DNA, CDR3 protein, V gene, CDR3 length, D gene, clone size, J gene. The D gene is left open where the match is weak. Rows give clone size only sometimes, using once, few, many, or a class for an expanded clone.

TGCGCCATAAACGACAGGGGGCCCGGTAATGAAAAACTGTTTTTT CAINDRGPGNEKLFF TRBV10-2 15 TRBD1 many TRBJ1-4
TGTGAAAGCAGCTTAGATGAAGGGTCCGGCTACACCTTC CESSLDEGSGYTF TRBV11-2 13 - - TRBJ1-2
TGCAGTGCTAGGAGTCCCTACGAGCAGTACTTC CSARSPYEQYF TRBV20-1 11 - medium-sized TRBJ2-7
TGTGCTTGGGGCCCACTAGCGGGAGTCTCCTACGAGCAGTACTTC CAWGPLAGVSYEQYF TRBV30 15 TRBD2 - TRBJ2-7
TGTGCCAGCAGTTACCGATGGGAGATGGACACTGAAACTTTCTTT CASSYRWEMDTETFF TRBV12-3/TRBV12-4 15 - - TRBJ1-1
TGTGCCAGCAGCCTAGTTCGTGACGGGGGGGCCTCGAACGAGCAGTCCTTC CASSLVRDGGASNEQSF TRBV11-2 17 TRBD2 - TRBJ2-1
TGTGCCAGTAGTCGAGACGGGTACACTGAAGCTTTCTTT CASSRDGYTEAFF TRBV19 13 - many TRBJ1-1
TGTGCCAGCACCCTTGGGGCAGGCTCTCACAATGAGCAGTTCTTC CASTLGAGSHNEQFF TRBV6-1 15 - once TRBJ2-1
TGTGCCGGCAGTCTGGGTGGGGGTTCCTACAATGAGCAGTTCTTC CAGSLGGGSYNEQFF TRBV6-5 15 - - TRBJ2-1
TGTGGCGGCAGCCCTCAAGAGACCCAGTACTTT CGGSPQETQYF TRBV6-1 11 - - TRBJ2-5
TGTGGCAGCAGCAACTGGGACAGGGTCGACACTGAAGCTTTCTTT CGSSNWDRVDTEAFF TRBV21-1 15 - once TRBJ1-1
TGTGCCAGCAGCAGCCCTCACAGTGCACCTGAAGCTTTCTTT CASSSPHSAPEAFF TRBV13 14 - - TRBJ1-1
TGTGCCAGCAGTTCGAGGGACAGTCCGAATCAGCCCCAGCATTTT CASSSRDSPNQPQHF TRBV6-6 15 TRBD1 many TRBJ1-5
TGTGCCAGTAAAGGGGGGGGTACTGAAGCTTTCTTT CASKGGGTEAFF TRBV19 12 - many TRBJ1-1
TGTGCCAGCAGCAAAGGCAGACACTTC CASSKGRHF TRBV11-2 9 - - TRBJ2-5
TGTGCCAGCAGTTTCCGGGACAACACTGAAGTTTCCTTT CASSFRDNTEVSF TRBV28 13 - - TRBJ1-1
TGCGCCAGCAGCAGGGGTACAGGGGTGTACCTAGAGACCCGGTACTTC CASSRGTGVYLETRYF TRBV5-1 16 TRBD1 - TRBJ2-5
TGTGCCAGCAGCCTAGACGGACAGGTCTACCAGCCCCGGCATTTT CASSLDGQVYQPRHF TRBV5-6 15 TRBD1 few TRBJ1-5
TGTGCCAGCAGTCCCTCAGATACGCAGTATTTT CASSPSDTQYF TRBV6-1 11 - many TRBJ2-3
TGCAGTGCTAGCCACAGGGGGACTAGCTACGAGCAGTACTTC CSASHRGTSYEQYF TRBV20-1 14 - many TRBJ2-7
TGCAGTGCTACCTGGACAGGGGAGAAGTACGAGCAGTACTTC CSATWTGEKYEQYF TRBV20-1 14 TRBD1 many TRBJ2-7
TGTGCCAGCAGTGAAGGGTACCGAGAACGACAGTTCTTC CASSEGYRERQFF TRBV6-1 13 - many TRBJ2-1
TGTGCCAGCAGTATGGTGTTCAGCACAGATACGAAGTATTTT CASSMVFSTDTKYF TRBV6-1 14 - once TRBJ2-3
TGCGCCAGCAGCATCGGGACCGTCCAAGAGACCCAGTACTTC CASSIGTVQETQYF TRBV5-1 14 - many TRBJ2-5
TGTGCCAGCAGCCAGGACAGGGCTGAAGCTCTCTTT CASSQDRAEALF TRBV11-2 12 TRBD1 - TRBJ1-1
TGCGCCAGCAGCCGAGGGAGGAAGGTAGCGGGGGAAGAGACCCAGTACTTC CASSRGRKVAGEETQYF TRBV4-1 17 TRBD2 many TRBJ2-5